This T cell receptor (beta chain) was identified during a study of synovial regulatory T cells in juvenile arthritis. Study observations and caveats: Blood Treg cells that were inflammation-associated showed lower TCR diversity than other blood Treg cells. Synovial Tregs shared more CDR3 sequences with iaTregs than other blood Tregs.

Remarks on this clone: Its antigen is still unknown.

Libraries were prepared by immunoSEQ multiplex PCR; TCRdb keeps only in-frame clonotypes and omits some of them. Seen in this sample are roughly 8,400 clones; the ten most common clones hold approximately 1.8%. The CDR3 contains 13 residues. No coding sequence is recorded. The germline V gene has CDR1 MNHEY and CDR2 SVGAGI. Median age about 11 years (2.4-22.9); median disease duration around seven years (0.2-19.1). Sequencing was carried out using Treg cells from blood. Subset indicated: remaining (HLA-DR-negative) circulating blood Treg cells. This sequence joins TRBV6-5 and TRBJ1-2. The clonotype originates from a donor aged 2-30 years with juvenile idiopathic arthritis. CDR3 region: CASSYSVGYGYTF.